The clone carrying this T cell receptor beta chain was counted a few times. Antigen unknown. The treatment was: roughly ten-day PBMC culture with coronavirus spike peptide pools or control peptides (ViraFEST assay). ViraFEST expanded antigen-specific T cells with peptide pools, then sequenced TCRs. This sample was taken from a study of vaccination and CD4 T cells after COVID-19. Study outcomes and limitations: A nonsignificant rise from approximately 21 to 38 was seen in the median number of SARS-CoV-2-reactive clonotypes.

At the Johns Hopkins FTIC core, DNA taken from cultured CD4+ T cells was sequenced by way of the Oncomine TCR Beta short-read assay. Using its own MiXCR run on the PCR reads, TCRdb lists one record per CDR3 protein. Of 10,000 to 15,000 distinct CDR3 sequences in the sample, about 76% were seen once. V was clipped by 2 bases and J by 0 bases, with 16 bases between them. The CDR3 loop spans 17 amino acids. CDR1 and CDR2 (germline): MNHEY, SVGAGI. The source of this sequence is a human donor who had recovered from COVID-19. The sequenced material came from CD4+ T cells from blood, cultured in vitro. The chain employs TRBV6-5 and TRBJ1-2, with TRBD1 as a possible D gene (5 bases). CDR3 sequence reads: CASSYRLGGETNYGYTF. As DNA, the CDR3 is TGTGCCAGCAGTTACCGGCTGGGGGGAGAAACTAACTATGGCTACACCTTC.